This T cell receptor beta chain was observed in a study of T cell clones after liver transplantation. On this clone itself: Its antigen is still unknown.

Germline-derived CDR1 and CDR2 are MNHNS and SASEGT. The CDR3 has 13 amino acids. Trimming pared 10 bases from V and 4 bases from J, leaving 15 bases between. TCRdb keeps only in-frame clones here, not all; method: immunoSEQ multiplex PCR. The repertoire holds about 75,000 clones, with less than 90% as singletons. Study-level findings and limits: Rather than being deleted, graft donor-reactive T cells may have moved into the graft.

The TCR sequence derives from a human patient who received a liver transplant. Some T cells may be provided by the graft donor. Sequences were derived from CD4+ T cells from blood, sampled about 50 months after liver transplant. This sequence joins TRBV6-1 and TRBJ2-3, with D tentatively TRBD2 (5 bases). The CDR3 spells CATQGFGADTQYF. CDR3 coding DNA: TGTGCCACGCAAGGGTTCGGGGCAGATACGCAGTATTTT.